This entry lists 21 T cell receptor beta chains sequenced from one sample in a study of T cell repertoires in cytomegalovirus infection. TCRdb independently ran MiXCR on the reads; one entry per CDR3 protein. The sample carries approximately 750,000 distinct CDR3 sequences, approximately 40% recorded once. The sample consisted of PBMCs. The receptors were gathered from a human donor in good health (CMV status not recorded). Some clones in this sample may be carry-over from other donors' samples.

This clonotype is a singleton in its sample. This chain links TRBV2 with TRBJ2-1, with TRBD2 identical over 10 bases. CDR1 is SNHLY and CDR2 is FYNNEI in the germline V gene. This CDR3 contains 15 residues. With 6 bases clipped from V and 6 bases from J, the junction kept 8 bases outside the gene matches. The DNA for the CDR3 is TGTGCCAGCAGGGATCTAGCGGGGGTTGTCAATGAGCAGTTCTTC. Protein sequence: CASRDLAGVVNEQFF.

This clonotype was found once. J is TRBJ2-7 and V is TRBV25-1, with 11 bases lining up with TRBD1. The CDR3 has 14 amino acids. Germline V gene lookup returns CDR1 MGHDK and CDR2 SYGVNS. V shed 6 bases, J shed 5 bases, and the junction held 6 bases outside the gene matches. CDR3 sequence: CASSRDRGSHEQYF. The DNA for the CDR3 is TGTGCCAGCAGCCGGGACAGGGGGTCCCACGAGCAGTACTTC.

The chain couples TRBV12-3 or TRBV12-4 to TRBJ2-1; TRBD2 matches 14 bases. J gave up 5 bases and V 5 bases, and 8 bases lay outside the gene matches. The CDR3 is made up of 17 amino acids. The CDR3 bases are TGTGCCAGCAGTGACCGACCGGGACTAGCGGGGGACAATGAGCAGTTCTTC. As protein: CASSDRPGLAGDNEQFF.

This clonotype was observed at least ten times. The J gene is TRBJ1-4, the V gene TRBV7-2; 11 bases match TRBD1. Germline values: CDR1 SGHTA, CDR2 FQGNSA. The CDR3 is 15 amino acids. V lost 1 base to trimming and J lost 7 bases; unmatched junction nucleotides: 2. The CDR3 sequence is CASSLDGTGGEKLFF. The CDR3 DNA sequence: TGTGCCAGCAGCTTAGATGGGACAGGGGGTGAAAAACTGTTTTTT. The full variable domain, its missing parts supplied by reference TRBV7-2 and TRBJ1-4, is GAGVSQSPSNKVTEKGKDVELRCDPISGHTALYWYRQSLGQGLEFLIYFQGNSAPDKSGLPSDRFSAERTGGSVSTLTIQRTQQEDSAVYLCASSLDGTGGEKLFFGSGTQLSVL.

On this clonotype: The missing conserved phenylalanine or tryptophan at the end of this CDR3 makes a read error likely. The chain's CDR3 is CASSFGASHQPQHC. The CDR3 DNA follows: TGTGCCAGCAGTTTCGGAGCCTCCCATCAGCCCCAGCATTGT. The chain links TRBV12-3 or TRBV12-4 to TRBJ1-5, with no clear D. This CDR3 contains 14 residues. V was trimmed by 3 bases and J by 5 bases, leaving 11 bases between them.

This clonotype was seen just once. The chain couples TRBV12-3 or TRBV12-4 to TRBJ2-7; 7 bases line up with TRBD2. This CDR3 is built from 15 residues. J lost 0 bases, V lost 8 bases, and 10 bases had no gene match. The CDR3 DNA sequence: TGTGCCAGCGGCACGGGGCTAGCGGACTCCTACGAGCAGTACTTC. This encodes CASGTGLADSYEQYF.

The CDR3 here is CASSLDRVGTGELFF. CDR3 DNA sequence: TGTGCCAGCAGCCTCGACAGGGTCGGCACCGGGGAGCTGTTTTTT. The chain couples TRBV11-1 to TRBJ2-2; 7 nucleotides agree with TRBD1. This CDR3 comprises 15 residues. Trimming cost V 5 bases and J 4 bases; bases outside gene matches: 7. Germline V gene lookup returns CDR1 SGHAT and CDR2 FQDESV (reference sequence). Together with reference TRBV11-1 and TRBJ2-2, the CDR3 gives the full variable domain: EAEVAQSPRYKITEKSQAVAFWCDPISGHATLYWYRQILGQGPELLVQFQDESVVDDSQLPKDRFSAERLKGVDSTLKIQPAELGDSAMYLCASSLDRVGTGELFFGEGSRLTVL.

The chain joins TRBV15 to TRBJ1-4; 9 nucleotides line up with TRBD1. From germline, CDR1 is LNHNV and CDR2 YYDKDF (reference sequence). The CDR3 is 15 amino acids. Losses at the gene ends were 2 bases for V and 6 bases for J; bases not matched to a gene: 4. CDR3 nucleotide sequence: TGTGCCACCAGCAGATACCGGGACAGGGATGAAAAACTGTTTTTT. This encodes CATSRYRDRDEKLFF.

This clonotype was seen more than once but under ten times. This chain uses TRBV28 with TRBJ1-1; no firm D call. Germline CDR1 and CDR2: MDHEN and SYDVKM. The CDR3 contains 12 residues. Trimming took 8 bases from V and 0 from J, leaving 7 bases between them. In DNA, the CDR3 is TGTGCCAGCCTTGCCCTGAACACTGAAGCTTTCTTT. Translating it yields CASLALNTEAFF.

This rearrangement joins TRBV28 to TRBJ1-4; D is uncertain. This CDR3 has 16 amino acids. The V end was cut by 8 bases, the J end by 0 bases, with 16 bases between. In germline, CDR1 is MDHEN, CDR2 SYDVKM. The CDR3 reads CASGNAHTSTNEKLFF. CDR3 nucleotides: TGTGCCAGCGGGAACGCTCATACTTCAACTAATGAAAAACTGTTTTTT.

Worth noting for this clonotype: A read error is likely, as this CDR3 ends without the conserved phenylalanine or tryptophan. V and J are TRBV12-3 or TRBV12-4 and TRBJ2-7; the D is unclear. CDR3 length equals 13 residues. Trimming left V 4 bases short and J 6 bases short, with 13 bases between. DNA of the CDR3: TGTGCCAGCAGTTATGGGTCGGCGGTCGAGCAGTACTTA. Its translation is CASSYGSAVEQYL.

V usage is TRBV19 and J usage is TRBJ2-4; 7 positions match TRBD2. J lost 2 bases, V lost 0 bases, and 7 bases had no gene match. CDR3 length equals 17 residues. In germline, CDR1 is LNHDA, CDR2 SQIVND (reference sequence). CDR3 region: CASSIEAGRGPKNIQYF. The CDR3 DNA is TGTGCCAGTAGTATAGAGGCGGGGAGGGGACCCAAAAACATTCAGTACTTC.

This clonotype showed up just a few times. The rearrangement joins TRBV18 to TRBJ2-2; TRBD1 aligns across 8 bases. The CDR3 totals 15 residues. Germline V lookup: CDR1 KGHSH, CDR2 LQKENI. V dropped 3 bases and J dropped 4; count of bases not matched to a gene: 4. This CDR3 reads CASSPTGEGTGELFF. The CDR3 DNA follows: TGTGCCAGCTCACCGACAGGGGAAGGCACCGGGGAGCTGTTTTTT.

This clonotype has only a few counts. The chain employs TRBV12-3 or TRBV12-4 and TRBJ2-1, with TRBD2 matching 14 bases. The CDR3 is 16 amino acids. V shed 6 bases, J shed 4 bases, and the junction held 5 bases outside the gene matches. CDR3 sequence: CASRGGTSGGYNEQFF. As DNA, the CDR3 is TGTGCCAGCAGGGGGGGGACTAGCGGGGGATACAATGAGCAGTTCTTC.

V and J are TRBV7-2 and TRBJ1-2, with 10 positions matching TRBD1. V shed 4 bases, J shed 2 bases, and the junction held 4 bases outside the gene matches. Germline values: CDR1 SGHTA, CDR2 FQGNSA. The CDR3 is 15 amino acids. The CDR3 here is CASSSPTGGNYGYTF. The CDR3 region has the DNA TGTGCCAGCAGCTCCCCGACAGGGGGCAACTATGGCTACACCTTC.

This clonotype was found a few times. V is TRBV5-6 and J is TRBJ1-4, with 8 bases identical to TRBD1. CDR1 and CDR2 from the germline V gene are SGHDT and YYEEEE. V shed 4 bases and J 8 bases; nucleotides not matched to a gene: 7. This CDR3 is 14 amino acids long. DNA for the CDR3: TGTGCCAGCAGCGGCGGCCAGGGGGCCGAAAAACTGTTTTTT. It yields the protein CASSGGQGAEKLFF.

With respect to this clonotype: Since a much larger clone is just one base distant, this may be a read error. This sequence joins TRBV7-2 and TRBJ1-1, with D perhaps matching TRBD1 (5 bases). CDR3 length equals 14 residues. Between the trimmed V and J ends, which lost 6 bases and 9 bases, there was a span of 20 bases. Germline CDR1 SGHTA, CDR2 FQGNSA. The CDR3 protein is CASRLAKGSGKAFF. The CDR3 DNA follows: TGTGCCAGCAGACTCGCAAAGGGGTCCGGAAAAGCTTTCTTT.

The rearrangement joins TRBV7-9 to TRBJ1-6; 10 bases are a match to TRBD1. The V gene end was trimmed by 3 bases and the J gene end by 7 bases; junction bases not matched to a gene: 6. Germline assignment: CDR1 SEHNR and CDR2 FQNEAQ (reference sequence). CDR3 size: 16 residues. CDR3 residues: CASSFPGTGANSPLHF. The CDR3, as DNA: TGTGCCAGCAGCTTTCCAGGGACAGGGGCAAATTCACCCCTCCACTTT. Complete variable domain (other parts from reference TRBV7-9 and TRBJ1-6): DTGVSQNPRHKITKRGQNVTFRCDPISEHNRLYWYRQTLGQGPEFLTYFQNEAQLEKSRLLSDRFSAERPKGSFSTLEIQRTEQGDSAMYLCASSFPGTGANSPLHFGNGTRLTVT.

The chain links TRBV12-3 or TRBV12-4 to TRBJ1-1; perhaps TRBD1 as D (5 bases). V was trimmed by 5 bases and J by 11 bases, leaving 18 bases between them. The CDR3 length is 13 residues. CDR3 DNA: TGTGCCAGCAGTCCGTCTGGCTGGGCAGGGGCTTTCTTT. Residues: CASSPSGWAGAFF.

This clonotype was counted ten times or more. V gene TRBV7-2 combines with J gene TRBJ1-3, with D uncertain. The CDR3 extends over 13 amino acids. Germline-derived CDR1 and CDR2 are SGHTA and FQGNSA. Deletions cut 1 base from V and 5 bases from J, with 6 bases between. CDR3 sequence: CASSLGPRNTIYF. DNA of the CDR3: TGTGCCAGCAGCTTAGGGCCCCGAAACACCATATATTTT.

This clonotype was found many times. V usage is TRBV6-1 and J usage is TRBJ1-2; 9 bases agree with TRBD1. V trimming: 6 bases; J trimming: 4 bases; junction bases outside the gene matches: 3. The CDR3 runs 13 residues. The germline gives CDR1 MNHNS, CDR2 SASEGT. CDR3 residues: CASRQGQGYGYTF. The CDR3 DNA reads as TGTGCCAGCAGGCAGGGACAGGGCTATGGCTACACCTTC.